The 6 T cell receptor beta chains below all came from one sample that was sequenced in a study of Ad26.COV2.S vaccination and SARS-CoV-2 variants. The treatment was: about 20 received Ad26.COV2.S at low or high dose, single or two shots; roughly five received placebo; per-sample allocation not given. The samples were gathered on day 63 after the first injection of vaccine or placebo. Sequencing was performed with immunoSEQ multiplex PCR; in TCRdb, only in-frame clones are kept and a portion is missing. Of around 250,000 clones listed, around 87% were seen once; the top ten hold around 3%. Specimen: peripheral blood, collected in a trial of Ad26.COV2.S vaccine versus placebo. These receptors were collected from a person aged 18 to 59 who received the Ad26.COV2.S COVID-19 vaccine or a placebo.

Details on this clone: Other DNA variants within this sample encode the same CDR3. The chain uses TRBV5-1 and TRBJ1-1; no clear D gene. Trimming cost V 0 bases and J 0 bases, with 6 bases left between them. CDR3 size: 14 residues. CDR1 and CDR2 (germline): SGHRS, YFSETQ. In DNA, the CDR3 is TGCGCCAGCAGCTTGGGACACTTGAACACTGAAGCTTTCTTT. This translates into CASSLGHLNTEAFF.

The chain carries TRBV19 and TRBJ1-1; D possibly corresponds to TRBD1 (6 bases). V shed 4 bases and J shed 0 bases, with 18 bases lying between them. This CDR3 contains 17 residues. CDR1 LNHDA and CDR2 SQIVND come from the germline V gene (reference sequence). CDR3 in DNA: TGTGCCAGTAGTAATCCCCTACAGGGAAATATGAACACTGAAGCTTTCTTT. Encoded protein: CASSNPLQGNMNTEAFF.

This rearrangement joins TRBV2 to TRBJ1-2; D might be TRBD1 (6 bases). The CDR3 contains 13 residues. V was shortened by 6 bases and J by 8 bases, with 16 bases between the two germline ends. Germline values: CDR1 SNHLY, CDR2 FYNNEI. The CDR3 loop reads CASRQLADRGYTF. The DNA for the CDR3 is TGTGCCAGCAGACAGCTGGCAGACAGGGGCTACACCTTC.

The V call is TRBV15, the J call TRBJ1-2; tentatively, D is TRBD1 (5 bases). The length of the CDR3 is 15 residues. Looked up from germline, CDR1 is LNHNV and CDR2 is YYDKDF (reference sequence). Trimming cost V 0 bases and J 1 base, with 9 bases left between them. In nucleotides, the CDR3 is TGTGCCACCAGCAGAGAGGACATCTTTAACTATGGCTACACCTTC. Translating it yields CATSREDIFNYGYTF.

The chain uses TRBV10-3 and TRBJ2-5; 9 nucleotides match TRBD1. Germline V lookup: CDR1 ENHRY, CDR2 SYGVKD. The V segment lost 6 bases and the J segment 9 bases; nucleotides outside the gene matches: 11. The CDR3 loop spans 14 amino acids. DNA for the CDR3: TGTGCCATCAGGCGCGGACAGGGGCAAGGGCCCCAGTACTTC. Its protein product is CAIRRGQGQGPQYF.

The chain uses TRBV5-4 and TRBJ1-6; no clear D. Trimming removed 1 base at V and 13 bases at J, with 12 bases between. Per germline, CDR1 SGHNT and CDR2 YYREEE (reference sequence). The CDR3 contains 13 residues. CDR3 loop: CASSLSWSDPLHF. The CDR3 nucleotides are TGTGCCAGCAGCTTGAGCTGGTCAGATCCCCTCCACTTT.